This entry is about one T cell receptor beta chain. Original methodology: Quantification of nucleated cells was approximated via reference gene primer amplification. Sequencing was performed with immunoSEQ multiplex PCR; in TCRdb, only in-frame clones are kept and a portion is missing. The DNA was the basis for D and trimming; V, J and clone size are from that table. The sample consists of 150,000 or so clones, under 90% of them appearing once. The data are from a study of blood T cell repertoires in COVID-19. Study summary: The samples span acute and convalescent COVID-19 from the United States, Italy and Spain.

Input material: peripheral blood. The clonotype originates from a man between 60 and 75 years old with acute or convalescent COVID-19.

The CDR3 region is CASSLNTGFEQFF. As DNA, the CDR3 is TGTGCCAGCAGCTTAAACACAGGGTTTGAGCAGTTCTTC. The chain carries TRBV12-3 or TRBV12-4 and TRBJ2-1, with a possible D match to TRBD1 (6 bases). Trimming shortened V by 6 bases and J by 9 bases, and 15 bases separated the two germline ends. This CDR3 region has 13 residues.